The sequence of this T cell receptor (beta chain) was determined in a study of cytomegalovirus exposure and HLA in healthy donors. Notes on the study in general: In a later analysis, TCR beta V- and J-gene trimming was associated with a missense DCLRE1C variant. Near-uniform donor sequencing depth was presumed by presence/absence analyses. Some segments of the V type, notably TRBV6-2 and TRBV6-3, were excluded as indistinguishable. With DRB1 most and HLA-C fewest, TCR association rates differed between HLA loci in a later analysis.

Trimming took off 8 bases at V and 3 bases at J, with 14 bases between the two ends. CDR1 and CDR2 from the germline V gene are LNHNV and YYDKDF (reference sequence). The CDR3 has 13 amino acids. Primers included in the PCR were 60 Vbeta and 13 Jbeta primers. Here immunoSEQ multiplex PCR was the method, and the copy in TCRdb shows in-frame clones only, minus some. The profile covers some 100,000 clones, with 75% to 90% appearing a single time and less than 5% taken by the ten largest. Of note for this clone: As yet, its antigen is unknown.

The chain recombines TRBV15 with TRBJ2-7; possible D gene TRBD2, 5 bases. The source is a man under 40 in good health and CMV-seronegative. What was sequenced was PBMCs. The chain's CDR3 is CATASRGIYEQYF. The CDR3 DNA reads TGTGCCACCGCCAGCCGGGGAATCTACGAGCAGTACTTC.